This T cell receptor beta chain was captured in a study of blood T cell repertoires in COVID-19. Study context: Some COVID-19 samples were acute and others convalescent; all came from the United States, Italy and Spain. The analysed material was cDNA or gDNA that came from T cells, B-cell-depleted T cells, or PBMCs.

The repertoire was sequenced with immunoSEQ multiplex PCR; TCRdb's copy has only in-frame clones and lacks some. The sample records roughly 200,000 clones, about 80% being singletons. Per the germline V gene, CDR1 is GTSNPN and CDR2 is SVGIG (reference sequence). J gave up 8 bases and V 8 bases, and 8 bases lay outside the gene matches. The CDR3 is 12 residues long. Sequenced sample: peripheral blood. The TCR comes from a man aged 55 to 70 with acute or convalescent COVID-19. The chain links TRBV30 to TRBJ2-1; 8 positions match TRBD2. CDR3 residues: CAQRGGNHEQFF. Written as DNA, the CDR3 is TGTGCCCAACGCGGGGGGAATCATGAGCAGTTCTTC.